Listed here is a single T cell receptor beta chain. Peripheral blood CD8+ and CD4+ T cells were profiled by TCR beta sequencing. An amount of RNA that ranged from 0.5 to 1 ug was reverse transcribed with random hexamers. The authors amplified TCR beta CDR3 across 54 Vbeta and 13 Jbeta using immunoSEQ multiplex PCR. TCRdb reanalysed the immunoSEQ multiplex PCR reads using MiXCR and keeps one entry per CDR3 protein. The table includes approximately 190,000 distinct CDR3 sequences, approximately 95% detected once. The sample originates from a study of CD8 T cells in Susac syndrome. Study background: Patients with Susac syndrome who were sequenced included more than five with active disease and 8 or 9 in remission. Patients with Susac syndrome were therapy-naive, on corticosteroids, or on intravenous immunoglobulin alone at the time that blood was drawn.

The sample was CD4+ T cells from PBMCs. This receptor was obtained from a human donor with Susac syndrome.

For the CDR3, the DNA is TGTGCCAGCACGGTGGACAGCCTCTACGAGCAGTACTTC. Residues: CASTVDSLYEQYF. V gene TRBV2 combines with J gene TRBJ2-7; tentatively, D is TRBD1 (6 bases). In germline, CDR1 is SNHLY, CDR2 FYNNEI. This CDR3 is 13 amino acids long. Trimming took 7 bases from V and 3 from J, leaving 13 bases between them.